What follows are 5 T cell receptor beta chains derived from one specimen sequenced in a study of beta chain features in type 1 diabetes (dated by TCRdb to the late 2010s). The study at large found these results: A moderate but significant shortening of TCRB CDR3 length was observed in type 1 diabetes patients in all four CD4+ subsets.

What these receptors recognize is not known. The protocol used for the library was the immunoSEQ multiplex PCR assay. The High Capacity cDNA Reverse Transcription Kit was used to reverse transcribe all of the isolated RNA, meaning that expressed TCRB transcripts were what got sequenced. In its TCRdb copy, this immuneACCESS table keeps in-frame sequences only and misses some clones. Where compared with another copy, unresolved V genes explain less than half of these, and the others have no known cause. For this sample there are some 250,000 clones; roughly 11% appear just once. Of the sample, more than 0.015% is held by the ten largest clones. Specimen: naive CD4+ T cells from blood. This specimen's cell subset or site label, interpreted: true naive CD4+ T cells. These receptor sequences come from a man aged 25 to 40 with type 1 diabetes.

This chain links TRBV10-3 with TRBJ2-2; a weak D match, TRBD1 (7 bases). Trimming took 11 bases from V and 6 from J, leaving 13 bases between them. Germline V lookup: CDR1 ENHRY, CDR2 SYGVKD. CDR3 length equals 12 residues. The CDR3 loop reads CASRGVSGELFF. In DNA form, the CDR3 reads TGTGCCTCCAGGGGGGTCTCCGGGGAGCTGTTTTTT.

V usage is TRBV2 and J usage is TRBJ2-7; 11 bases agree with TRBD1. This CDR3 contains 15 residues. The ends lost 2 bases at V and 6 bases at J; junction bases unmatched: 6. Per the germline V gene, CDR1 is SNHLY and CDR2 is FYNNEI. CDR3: CASSELWTGGSEQYF. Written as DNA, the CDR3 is TGTGCCAGCAGTGAATTATGGACAGGGGGCTCCGAGCAGTACTTC.

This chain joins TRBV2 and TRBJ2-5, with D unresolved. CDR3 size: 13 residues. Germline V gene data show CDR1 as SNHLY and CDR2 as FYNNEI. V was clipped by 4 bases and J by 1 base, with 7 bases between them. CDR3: CASSVNSQETQYF. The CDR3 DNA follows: TGTGCCAGCAGTGTGAACAGCCAAGAGACCCAGTACTTC.

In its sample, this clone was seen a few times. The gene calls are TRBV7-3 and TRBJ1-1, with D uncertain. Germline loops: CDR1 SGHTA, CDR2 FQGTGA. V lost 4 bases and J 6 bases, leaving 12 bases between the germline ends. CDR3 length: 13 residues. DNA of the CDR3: TGTGCCAGCAGCTCCCCCGGTCTGTCTGAAGCTTTCTTT. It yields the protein CASSSPGLSEAFF.

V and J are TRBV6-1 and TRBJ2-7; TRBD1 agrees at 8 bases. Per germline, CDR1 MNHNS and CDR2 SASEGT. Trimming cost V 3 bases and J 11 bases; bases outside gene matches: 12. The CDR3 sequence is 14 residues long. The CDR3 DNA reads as TGTGCCAGCAGTGACCCCCTTGGACAGGGACTCGAGTACTTC. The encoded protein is CASSDPLGQGLEYF.